One T cell receptor beta chain is described in this entry. Antigen unknown. This entry is derived from a study of identical twins. Findings and caveats of the study: Conclusions relied on cross-sectional statistical analysis, not following the same donors.

With template switching, a universal primer site was added, and the cDNA carried unique molecular identifiers. TCRdb itself ran the 5' RACE reads through MiXCR, one entry per CDR3 protein. The repertoire consists of hundreds of thousands of distinct CDR3 sequences, with around a tenth occurring once and the leading ten covering 5% to 6.5%. Sequenced input: memory (CD45RO+) T cells sorted from blood. The sequence derives from a woman aged 18-30 years in good health.

The CDR3: CASSLGQEGYGYTF. The DNA of the CDR3 is TGTGCCAGCAGCTTAGGGCAGGAAGGATATGGCTACACCTTC. The V and J genes are TRBV7-9 and TRBJ1-2; D gene ambiguous. The germline V gene encodes CDR1 SEHNR and CDR2 FQNEAQ (reference sequence). There are 14 residues in the CDR3. V lost 1 base and J lost 5, with 11 bases in between.